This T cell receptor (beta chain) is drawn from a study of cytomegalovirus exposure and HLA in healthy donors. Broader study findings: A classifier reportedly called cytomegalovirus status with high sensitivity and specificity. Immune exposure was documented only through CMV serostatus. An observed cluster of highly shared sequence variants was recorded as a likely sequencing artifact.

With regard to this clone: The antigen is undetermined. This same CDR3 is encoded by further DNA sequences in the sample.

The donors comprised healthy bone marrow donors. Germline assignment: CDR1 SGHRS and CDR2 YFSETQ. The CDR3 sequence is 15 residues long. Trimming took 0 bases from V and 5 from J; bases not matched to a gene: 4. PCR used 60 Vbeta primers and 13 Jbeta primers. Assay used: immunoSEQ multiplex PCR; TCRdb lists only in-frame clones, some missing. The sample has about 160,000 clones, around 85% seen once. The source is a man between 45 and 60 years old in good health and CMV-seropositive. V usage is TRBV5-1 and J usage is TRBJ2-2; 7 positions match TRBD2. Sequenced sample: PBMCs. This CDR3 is CASSLAPGGTGELFF. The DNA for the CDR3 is TGCGCCAGCAGCTTGGCCCCGGGGGGTACCGGGGAGCTGTTTTTT.